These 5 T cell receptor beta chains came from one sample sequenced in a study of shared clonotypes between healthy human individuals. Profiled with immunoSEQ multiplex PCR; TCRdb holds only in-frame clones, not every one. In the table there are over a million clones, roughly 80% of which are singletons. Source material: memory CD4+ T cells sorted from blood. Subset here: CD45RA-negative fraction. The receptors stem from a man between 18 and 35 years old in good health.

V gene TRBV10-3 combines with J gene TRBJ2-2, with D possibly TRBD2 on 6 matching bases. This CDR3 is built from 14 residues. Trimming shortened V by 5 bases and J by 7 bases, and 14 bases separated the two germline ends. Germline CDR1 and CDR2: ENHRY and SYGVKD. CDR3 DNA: TGTGCCATCAGTCACACGGGGGAGAACGGGGAGCTGTTTTTT. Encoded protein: CAISHTGENGELFF.

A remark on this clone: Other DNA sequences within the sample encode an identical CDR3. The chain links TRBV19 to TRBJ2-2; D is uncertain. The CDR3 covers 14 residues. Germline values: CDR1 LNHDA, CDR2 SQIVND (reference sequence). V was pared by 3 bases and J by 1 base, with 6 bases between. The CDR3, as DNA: TGTGCCAGTAGTATCGGCGGGAACACCGGGGAGCTGTTTTTT. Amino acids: CASSIGGNTGELFF.

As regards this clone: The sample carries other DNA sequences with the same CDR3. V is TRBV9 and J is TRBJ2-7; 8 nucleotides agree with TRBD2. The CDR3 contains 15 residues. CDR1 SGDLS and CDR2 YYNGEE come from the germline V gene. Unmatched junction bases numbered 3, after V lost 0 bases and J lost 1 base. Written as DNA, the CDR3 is TGTGCCAGCAGCGTAGGGCCGGGGGGGTCCTACGAGCAGTACTTC. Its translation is CASSVGPGGSYEQYF.

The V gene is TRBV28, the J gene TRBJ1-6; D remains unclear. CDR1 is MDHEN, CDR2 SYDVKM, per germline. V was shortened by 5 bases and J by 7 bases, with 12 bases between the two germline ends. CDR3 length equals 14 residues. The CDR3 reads CASSAPAENSPLHF. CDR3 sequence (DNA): TGTGCCAGCAGTGCCCCGGCGGAAAATTCACCCCTCCACTTT.

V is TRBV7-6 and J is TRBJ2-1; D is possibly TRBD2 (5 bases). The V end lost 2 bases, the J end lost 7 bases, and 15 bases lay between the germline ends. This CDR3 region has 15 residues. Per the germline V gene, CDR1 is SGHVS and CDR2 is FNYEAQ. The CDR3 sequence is CASSLLLATDNEQFF. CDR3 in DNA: TGTGCCAGCAGCTTACTCCTAGCTACCGATAATGAGCAGTTCTTC.